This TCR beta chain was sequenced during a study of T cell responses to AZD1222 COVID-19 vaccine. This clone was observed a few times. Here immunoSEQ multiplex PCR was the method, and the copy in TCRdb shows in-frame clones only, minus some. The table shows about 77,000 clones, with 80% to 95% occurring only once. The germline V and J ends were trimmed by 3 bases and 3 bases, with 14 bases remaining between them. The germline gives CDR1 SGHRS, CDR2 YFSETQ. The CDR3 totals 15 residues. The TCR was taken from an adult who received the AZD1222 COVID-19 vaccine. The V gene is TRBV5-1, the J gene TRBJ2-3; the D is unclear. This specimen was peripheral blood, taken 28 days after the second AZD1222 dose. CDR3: CASSSRRTGTDTQYF. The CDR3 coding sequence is TGCGCCAGCAGCTCGAGACGAACTGGGACAGATACGCAGTATTTT.